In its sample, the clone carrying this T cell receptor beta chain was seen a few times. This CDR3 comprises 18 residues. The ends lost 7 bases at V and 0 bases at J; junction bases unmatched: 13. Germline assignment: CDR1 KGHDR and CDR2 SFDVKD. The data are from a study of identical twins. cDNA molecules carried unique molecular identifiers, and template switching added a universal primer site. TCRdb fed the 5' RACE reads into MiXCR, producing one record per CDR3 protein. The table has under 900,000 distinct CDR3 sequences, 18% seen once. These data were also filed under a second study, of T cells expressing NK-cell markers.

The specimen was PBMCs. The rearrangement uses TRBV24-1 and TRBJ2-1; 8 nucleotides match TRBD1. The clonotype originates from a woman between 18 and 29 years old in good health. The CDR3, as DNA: TGTGCCACCAGCCAACCGGCGGCCGGGACAGGCTCCTACAATGAGCAGTTCTTC. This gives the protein CATSQPAAGTGSYNEQFF.